This TCR beta chain stems from a study of blood T cells in healthy people across ages. Study-wide findings and caveats: As naive T cell percentage varied, TCR beta diversity correlated strongly with it.

Per germline, CDR1 MNHEY and CDR2 SVGAGI. This CDR3 has 14 residues. Combining a sample-barcoded 5' primer with a J-beta primer mix, a second PCR ran for roughly 6 to 12 cycles. All samples yielded 2.5 million or more CDR3-containing paired-end reads. TCRdb processed the 5' RACE reads anew with MiXCR; each CDR3 protein has one entry. The table has about 840,000 distinct CDR3 sequences, just under 30% seen once. For this clonotype: Its antigen is still unknown. One junction end disagrees with the germline gene, perhaps due to a read error.

The same specimen was also included in a second study, on T cells of mothers and their children. That report notes: Among related mother-child pairs, overlap was slightly higher than in unrelated pairs, though not significantly. Clones that were microchimeric and persistent were not detected among T cells.

J is TRBJ2-1 and V is TRBV6-5; D unclear. What was sequenced was blood. This receptor was identified in a woman aged 40 to 55 in good health. CDR3 amino acids: CASKWASSHNEQFF. The DNA of the CDR3 is TGTGCCAGCAAGTGGGCCAGCTCCCACAATGAGCAGTTCTTC.